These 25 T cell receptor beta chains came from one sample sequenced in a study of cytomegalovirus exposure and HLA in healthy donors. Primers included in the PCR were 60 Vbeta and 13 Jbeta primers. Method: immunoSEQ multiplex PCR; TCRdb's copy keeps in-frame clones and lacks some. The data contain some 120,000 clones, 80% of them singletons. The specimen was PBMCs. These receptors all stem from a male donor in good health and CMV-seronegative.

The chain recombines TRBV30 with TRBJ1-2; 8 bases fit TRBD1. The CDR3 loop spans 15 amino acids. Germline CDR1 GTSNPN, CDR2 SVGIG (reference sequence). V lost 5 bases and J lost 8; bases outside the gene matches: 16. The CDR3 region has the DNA TGTGCCTGGGACCTTCAGGGGGCAGTATCGGGAGGCTACACCTTC. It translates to CAWDLQGAVSGGYTF.

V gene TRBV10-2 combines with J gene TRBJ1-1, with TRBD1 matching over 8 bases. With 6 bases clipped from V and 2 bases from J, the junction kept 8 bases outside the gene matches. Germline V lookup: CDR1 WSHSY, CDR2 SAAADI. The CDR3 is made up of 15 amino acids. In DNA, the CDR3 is TGCGCCAGCAGACGCGCCGGGACAGGTAACACTGAAGCTTTCTTT. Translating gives CASRRAGTGNTEAFF.

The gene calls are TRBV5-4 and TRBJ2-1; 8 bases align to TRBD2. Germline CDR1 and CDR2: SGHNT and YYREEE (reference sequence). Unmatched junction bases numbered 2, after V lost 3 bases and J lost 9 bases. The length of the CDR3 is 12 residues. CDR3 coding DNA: TGTGCCAGCAGCTGGGGGACTAGTGAGCAGTTCTTC. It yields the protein CASSWGTSEQFF.

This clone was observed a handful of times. The CDR3 loop is CASSLVYRSNYGYTF. The CDR3, as DNA: TGTGCCAGCAGCTTAGTATACAGGAGTAACTATGGCTACACCTTC. V gene TRBV11-2 combines with J gene TRBJ1-2; D is possibly TRBD1 (5 bases). CDR1 and CDR2 from the germline V gene are SGHAT and FQNNGV. The V end was cut by 1 base, the J end by 1 base, with 10 bases between. CDR3 length: 15 residues.

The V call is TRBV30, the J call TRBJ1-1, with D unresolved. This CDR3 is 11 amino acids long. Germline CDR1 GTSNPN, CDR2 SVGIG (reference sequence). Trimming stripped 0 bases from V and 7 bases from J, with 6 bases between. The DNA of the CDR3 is TGTGCCTGGAGTGTACAGATTGAAGCTTTCTTT. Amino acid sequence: CAWSVQIEAFF.

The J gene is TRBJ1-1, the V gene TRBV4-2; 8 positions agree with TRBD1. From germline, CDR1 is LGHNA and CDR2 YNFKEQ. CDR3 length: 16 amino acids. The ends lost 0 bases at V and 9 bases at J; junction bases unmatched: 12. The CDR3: CASSQDPGQASNQAFF. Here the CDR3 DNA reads TGTGCCAGCAGCCAAGATCCGGGACAGGCGTCAAATCAAGCTTTCTTT.

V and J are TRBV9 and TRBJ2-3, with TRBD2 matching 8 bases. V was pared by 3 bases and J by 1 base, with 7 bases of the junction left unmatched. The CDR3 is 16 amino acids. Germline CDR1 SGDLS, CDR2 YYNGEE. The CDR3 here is CASSGHAGGRTDTQYF. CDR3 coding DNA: TGTGCCAGCAGCGGCCACGCGGGGGGACGCACAGATACGCAGTATTTT.

The DNA of the CDR3 is TGTGCCAGTAAGGGGGCACCCTACGAGCAGTACTTC. Translating gives CASKGAPYEQYF. The chain recombines TRBV6-5 with TRBJ2-5; 7 bases align to TRBD1. With the DNA end fitting TRBJ2-7 better, the J assignment may be wrong. Germline V gene sequence: CDR1 MNHEY, CDR2 SVGAGI. This CDR3 is built from 12 residues.

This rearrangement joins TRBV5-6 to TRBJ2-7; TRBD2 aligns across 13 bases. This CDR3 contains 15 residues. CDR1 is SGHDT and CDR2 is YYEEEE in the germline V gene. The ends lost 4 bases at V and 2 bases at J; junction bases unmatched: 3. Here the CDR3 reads CASSHTSGGAYEQYF. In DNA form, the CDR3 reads TGTGCCAGCAGCCATACTAGCGGGGGGGCCTACGAGCAGTACTTC.

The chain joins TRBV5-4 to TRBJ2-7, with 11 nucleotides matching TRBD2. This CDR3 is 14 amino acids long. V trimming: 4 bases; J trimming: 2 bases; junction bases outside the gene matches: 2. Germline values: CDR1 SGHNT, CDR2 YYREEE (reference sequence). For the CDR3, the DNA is TGTGCCAGCAGCCCGGGACTAGCGGCCTACGAGCAGTACTTC. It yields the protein CASSPGLAAYEQYF.

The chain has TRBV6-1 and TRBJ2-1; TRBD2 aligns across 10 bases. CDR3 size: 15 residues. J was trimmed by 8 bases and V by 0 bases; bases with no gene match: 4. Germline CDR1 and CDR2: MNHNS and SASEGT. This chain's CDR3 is CASSEASGGPDEQFF. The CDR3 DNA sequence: TGTGCCAGCAGTGAAGCTAGCGGGGGGCCCGATGAGCAGTTCTTC.

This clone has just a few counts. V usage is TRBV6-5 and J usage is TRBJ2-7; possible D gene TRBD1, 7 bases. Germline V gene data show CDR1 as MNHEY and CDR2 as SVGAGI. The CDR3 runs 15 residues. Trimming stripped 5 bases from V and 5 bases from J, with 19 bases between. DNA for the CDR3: TGTGCCAGCAGTGGCCTGAGGGGGGACAGCGACGAGCAGTACTTC. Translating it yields CASSGLRGDSDEQYF.

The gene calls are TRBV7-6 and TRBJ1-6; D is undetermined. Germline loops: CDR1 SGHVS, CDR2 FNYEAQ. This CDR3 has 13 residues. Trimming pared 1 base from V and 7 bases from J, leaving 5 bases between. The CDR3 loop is CASSLEQNSPLHF. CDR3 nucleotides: TGTGCCAGCAGCTTAGAACAGAATTCACCCCTCCACTTT.

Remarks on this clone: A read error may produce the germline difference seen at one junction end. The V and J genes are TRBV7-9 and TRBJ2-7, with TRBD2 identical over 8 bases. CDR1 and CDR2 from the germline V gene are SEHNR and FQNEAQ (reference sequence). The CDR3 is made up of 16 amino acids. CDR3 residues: CSSSGLDKRERYEQYF. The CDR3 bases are TGTTCCAGCAGCGGTCTAGATAAGCGGGAGAGATACGAGCAGTACTTC.

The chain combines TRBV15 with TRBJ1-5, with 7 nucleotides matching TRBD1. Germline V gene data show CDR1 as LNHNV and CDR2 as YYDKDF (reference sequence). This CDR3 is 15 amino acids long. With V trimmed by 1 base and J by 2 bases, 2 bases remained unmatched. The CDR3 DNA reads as TGTGCCACCAGCAGAGGAACAGGGGGCAATCAGCCCCAGCATTTT. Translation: CATSRGTGGNQPQHF.

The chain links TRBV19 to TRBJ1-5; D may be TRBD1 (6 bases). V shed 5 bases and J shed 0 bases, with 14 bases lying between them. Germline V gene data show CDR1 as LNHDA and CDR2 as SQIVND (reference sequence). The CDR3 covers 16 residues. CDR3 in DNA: TGTGCCAGTAGTTCATATGGACAGATTAGCAATCAGCCCCAGCATTTT. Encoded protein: CASSSYGQISNQPQHF.

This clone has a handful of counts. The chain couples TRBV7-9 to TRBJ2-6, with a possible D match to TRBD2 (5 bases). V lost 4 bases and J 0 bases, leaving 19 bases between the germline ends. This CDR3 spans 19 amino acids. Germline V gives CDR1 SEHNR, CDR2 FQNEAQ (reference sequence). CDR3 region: CASSSVERVASSGANVLTF. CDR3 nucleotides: TGTGCCAGCAGCTCAGTAGAGAGGGTTGCAAGCTCTGGGGCCAACGTCCTGACTTTC.

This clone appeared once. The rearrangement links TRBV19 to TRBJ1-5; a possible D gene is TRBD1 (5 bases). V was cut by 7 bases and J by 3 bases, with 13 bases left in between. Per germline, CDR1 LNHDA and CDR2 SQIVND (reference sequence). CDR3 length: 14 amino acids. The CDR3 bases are TGTGCCAGTACCCCCGACAGAATCAATCAGCCCCAGCATTTT. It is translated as CASTPDRINQPQHF.

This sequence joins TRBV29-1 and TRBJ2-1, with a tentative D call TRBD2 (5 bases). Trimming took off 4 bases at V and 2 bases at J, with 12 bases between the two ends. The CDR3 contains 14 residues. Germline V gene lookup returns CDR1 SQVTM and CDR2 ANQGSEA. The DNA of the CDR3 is TGCAGCGTTGCGTCTAGCACCCCCTACAATGAGCAGTTCTTC. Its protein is CSVASSTPYNEQFF.

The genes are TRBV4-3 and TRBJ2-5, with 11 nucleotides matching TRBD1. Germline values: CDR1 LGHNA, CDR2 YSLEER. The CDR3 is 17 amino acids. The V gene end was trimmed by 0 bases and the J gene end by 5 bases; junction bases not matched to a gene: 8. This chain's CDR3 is CASSQDIRDRGDETQYF. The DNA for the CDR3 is TGCGCCAGCAGCCAAGATATAAGGGACAGGGGGGACGAGACCCAGTACTTC.

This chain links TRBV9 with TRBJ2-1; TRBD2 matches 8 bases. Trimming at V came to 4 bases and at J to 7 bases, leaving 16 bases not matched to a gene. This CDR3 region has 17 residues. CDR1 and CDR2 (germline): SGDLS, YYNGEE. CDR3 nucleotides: TGTGCCAGCAGCCATCCCAGCGGGGGCGGGGTGGGTAATGAGCAGTTCTTC. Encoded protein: CASSHPSGGGVGNEQFF.

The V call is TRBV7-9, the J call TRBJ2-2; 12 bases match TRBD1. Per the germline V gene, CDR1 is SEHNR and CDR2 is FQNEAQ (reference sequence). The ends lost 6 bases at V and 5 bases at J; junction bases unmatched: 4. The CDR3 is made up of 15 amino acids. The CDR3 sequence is CASRTGQGATGELFF. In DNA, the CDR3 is TGTGCCAGCAGAACGGGACAGGGGGCTACCGGGGAGCTGTTTTTT.

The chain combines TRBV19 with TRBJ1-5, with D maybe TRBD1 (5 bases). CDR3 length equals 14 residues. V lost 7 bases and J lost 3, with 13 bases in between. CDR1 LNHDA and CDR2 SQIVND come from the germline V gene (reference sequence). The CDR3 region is CASTGERNNQPQHF. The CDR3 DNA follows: TGTGCCAGTACGGGGGAGAGAAACAATCAGCCCCAGCATTTT.

CDR3 nucleotide sequence: TGCAGCGTTGAATGGGGCCAGAAGAGCTCCTACGAGCAGTACTTC. It codes for CSVEWGQKSSYEQYF. The chain carries TRBV29-1 and TRBJ2-7; D is possibly TRBD1 (5 bases). The length of the CDR3 is 15 residues. Trimming removed 2 bases from V and 0 bases from J, with 14 bases in between. Germline V gene sequence: CDR1 SQVTM, CDR2 ANQGSEA.

The CDR3 spells CASSVGGGGSDTQYF. The CDR3 nucleotides are TGTGCCAGCAGCGTAGGAGGGGGGGGGTCCGATACGCAGTATTTT. This chain connects TRBV9 to TRBJ2-3, with a weak D call TRBD2 (7 bases). V dropped 0 bases and J dropped 6 bases, with 14 bases sitting between them. This CDR3 is built from 15 residues. CDR1 is SGDLS, CDR2 YYNGEE, per germline.